A single TCR beta chain is shown here with its context. Its recognized antigen is unknown. Base quality data are lacking; no much larger clone is found one base away. The sample comes from a study of technical replicates of blood from a few donors (dated by TCRdb to between 2016 and 2019). The library came from the immunoSEQ multiplex PCR assay. TCRdb limited this immuneACCESS table to in-frame rearrangements with V and J called. A share of clones is missing; checked studies link under half to unresolved V genes, and the rest is unexplained. The sample table contains more than 75,000 clones; only one count was recorded for approximately 90% of them. The top ten clones comprise roughly 0.26% of the sample. The CDR3 numbers 17 residues from cysteine through phenylalanine. Only the CDR3 DNA is retained, 51 bases long and in frame from the first base. The germline V gene supplies CDR1 SNHLY and CDR2 FYNNEI. V is cut back by 8 bases and J by 7 bases, with 21 bases in the junction unmatched.

This clonotype originated in a human donor in good health. Specimen: T cells isolated from PBMCs. Rearrangement joined TRBV2 to TRBJ2-7, with TRBD1 matching 9 junction bases. The CDR3 region reads CASVGLIPRTGVVEQYF. Read as DNA, the sequence is TGTGCCAGCGTGGGGCTAATCCCGAGGACAGGGGTTGTGGAGCAGTACTTC. Here the CDR3 is joined to the reference TRBV2 and TRBJ2-7 genes, and the full variable domain is: EPEVTQTPSHQVTQMGQEVILRCVPISNHLYFYWYRQILGQKVEFLVSFYNNEISEKSEIFDDQFSVERPDGSNFTLKIRSTKLEDSAMYFCASVGLIPRTGVVEQYFGPGTRLTVT.